This record covers a single TCR beta chain. CDR1 and CDR2 (germline): KGHSH, LQKENI. The length of the CDR3 is 14 residues. Trimming removed 3 bases from V and 6 bases from J, with 9 bases in between. This record comes from a study of blood T cell repertoires in COVID-19. On the study more broadly: Nucleic acid was either cDNA or gDNA, and it came from T cells, B-cell-depleted T cells, or PBMCs.

In the original processing: How many nucleated cells were present was estimated from reference gene primer amplification. Generated by immunoSEQ multiplex PCR, the TCRdb table keeps only in-frame clones and is missing some. The DNA was the basis for D and trimming; V, J and clone size are from that table. The table has over 200,000 clones, over 75% seen once. The chain uses TRBV18 and TRBJ1-6; possibly TRBD1 for D (5 bases). The receptor was isolated from a man in his forties or fifties with active or convalescent COVID-19. The sample was peripheral blood. CDR3 sequence: CASSPGGGNSPLHF. CDR3 nucleotides: TGTGCCAGCTCACCGGGGGGGGGTAATTCACCCCTCCACTTT.